This entry is about one T cell receptor beta chain. These data belong to a study of blood T cell repertoires in COVID-19. On the study more broadly: Donors in the United States, Italy and Spain gave samples during acute or convalescent COVID-19. In each case, the material was cDNA or gDNA derived from T cells, B-cell-depleted T cells, or PBMCs.

In the original analysis: Estimation of nucleated cell counts relied on the amplification of reference gene primers. TCRdb keeps only in-frame clones here, not all; method: immunoSEQ multiplex PCR. The DNA gave D and trimming, while V, J and clone size come from that table. This sample has under 100,000 clones; more than 75% occur once, and the top ten carry about 18%. Trimming cost V 3 bases and J 8 bases; bases outside gene matches: 3. CDR3 length: 13 amino acids. CDR1 and CDR2 (germline): KGHSH, LQKENI. Sequencing input: peripheral blood. This clonotype originated in a human donor in a cohort sampled during active COVID-19. This sequence joins TRBV18 and TRBJ1-4; 7 bases align to TRBD1. Here the CDR3 reads CASSPGQIEKLFF. The CDR3 bases are TGTGCCAGCTCACCGGGACAGATCGAAAAACTGTTTTTT.